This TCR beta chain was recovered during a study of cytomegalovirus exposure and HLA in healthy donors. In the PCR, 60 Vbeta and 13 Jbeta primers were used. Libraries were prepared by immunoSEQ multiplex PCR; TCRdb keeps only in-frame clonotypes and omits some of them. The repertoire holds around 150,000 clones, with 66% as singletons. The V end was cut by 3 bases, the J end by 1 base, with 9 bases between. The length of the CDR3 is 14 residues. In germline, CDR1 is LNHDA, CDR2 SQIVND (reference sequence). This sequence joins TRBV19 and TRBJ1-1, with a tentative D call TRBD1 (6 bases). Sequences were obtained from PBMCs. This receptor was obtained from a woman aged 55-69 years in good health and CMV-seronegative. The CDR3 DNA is TGTGCCAGTAGTATGGGACATAGGAACACTGAAGCTTTCTTT. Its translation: CASSMGHRNTEAFF.